This T cell receptor (beta chain) derives from a study of blood T cell repertoires in COVID-19. In the study overall: Samples came from the United States, Italy and Spain, spanning acute and convalescent COVID-19.

Using immunoSEQ multiplex PCR, the repertoire was profiled, and TCRdb retains in-frame clones only, with some absent. The table lists 210,000 or so clones, about 86% of them singletons, with 8.9% in the top ten. This CDR3 spans 17 amino acids. V is TRBV21-1 and J is TRBJ2-7; the table gives TRBD2 as D, unverified against the DNA. TRBV21-1 is shown as a pseudogene. The sequenced sample consisted of PBMCs or T cells enriched from blood (not recorded which). This clonotype was obtained from a woman aged 45 to 65 with acute COVID-19. In nucleotides, the CDR3 is TGTGCCAGCAGCAAAGTGTTTCCGGGACTAGGTCCCTACGAGCAGTACTTC. It is translated as CASSKVFPGLGPYEQYF.